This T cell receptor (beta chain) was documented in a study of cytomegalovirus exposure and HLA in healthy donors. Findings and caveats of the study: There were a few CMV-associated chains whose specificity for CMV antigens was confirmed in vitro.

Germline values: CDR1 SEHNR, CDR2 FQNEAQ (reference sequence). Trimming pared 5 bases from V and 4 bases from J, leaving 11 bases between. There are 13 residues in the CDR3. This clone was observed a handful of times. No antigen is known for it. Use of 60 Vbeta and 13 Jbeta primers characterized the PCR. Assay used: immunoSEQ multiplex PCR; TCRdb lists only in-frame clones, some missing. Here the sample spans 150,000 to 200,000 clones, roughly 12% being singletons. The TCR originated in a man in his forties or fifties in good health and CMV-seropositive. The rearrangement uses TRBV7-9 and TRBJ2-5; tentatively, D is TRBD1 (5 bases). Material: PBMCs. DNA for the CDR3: TGTGCCAGCAGCCAAAGGCAGGGAGAGACCCAGTACTTC. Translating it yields CASSQRQGETQYF. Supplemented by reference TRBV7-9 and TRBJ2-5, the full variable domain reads DTGVSQNPRHKITKRGQNVTFRCDPISEHNRLYWYRQTLGQGPEFLTYFQNEAQLEKSRLLSDRFSAERPKGSFSTLEIQRTEQGDSAMYLCASSQRQGETQYFGPGTRLLVL.